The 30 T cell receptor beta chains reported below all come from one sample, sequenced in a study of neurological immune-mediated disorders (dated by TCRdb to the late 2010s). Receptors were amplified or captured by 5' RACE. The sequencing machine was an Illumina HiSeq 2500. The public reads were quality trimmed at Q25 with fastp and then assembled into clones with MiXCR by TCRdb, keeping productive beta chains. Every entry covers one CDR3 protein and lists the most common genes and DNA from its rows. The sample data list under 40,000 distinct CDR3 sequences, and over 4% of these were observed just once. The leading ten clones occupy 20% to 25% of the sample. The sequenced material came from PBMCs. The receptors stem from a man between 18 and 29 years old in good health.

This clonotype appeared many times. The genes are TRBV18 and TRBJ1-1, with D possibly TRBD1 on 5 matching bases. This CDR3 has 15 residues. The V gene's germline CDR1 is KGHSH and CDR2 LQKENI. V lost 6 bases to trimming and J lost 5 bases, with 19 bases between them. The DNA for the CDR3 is TGTGCCAGCTCCCCCGGCGAGGGGAGATGGACTGAAGCTTTCTTT. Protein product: CASSPGEGRWTEAFF.

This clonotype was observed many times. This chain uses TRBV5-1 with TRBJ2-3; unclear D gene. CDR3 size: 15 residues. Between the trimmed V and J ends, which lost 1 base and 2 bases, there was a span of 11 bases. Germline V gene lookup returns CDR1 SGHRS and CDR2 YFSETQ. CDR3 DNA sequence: TGCGCCAGCAGCTTGTACGGGTCAAACACAGATACGCAGTATTTT. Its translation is CASSLYGSNTDTQYF.

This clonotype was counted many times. CDR3 nucleotides: TGTGCCAGCAGCTTACCTAGCGGGGGGGACAATGAGCAGTTCTTC. It encodes CASSLPSGGDNEQFF. The chain recombines TRBV11-2 with TRBJ2-1; 12 bases map to TRBD2. The CDR3 has 15 residues. The germline V gene encodes CDR1 SGHAT and CDR2 FQNNGV. V shed 2 bases and J 5 bases; nucleotides not matched to a gene: 1.

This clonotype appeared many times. As DNA, the CDR3 is TGTGCCAGCAGTTCGACGACTAGCGGGGGGGGGGATACGCAGTATTTT. Translating gives CASSSTTSGGGDTQYF. This chain uses TRBV27 with TRBJ2-3; the match to TRBD2 covers 14 bases. The trim removed 4 bases at V and 6 bases at J, leaving 6 bases unmatched. There are 16 residues in the CDR3. CDR1 and CDR2 (germline): MNHEY, SMNVEV (reference sequence).

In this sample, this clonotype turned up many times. CDR3 nucleotide sequence: TGTGCCAGCAGCCAAGATATTCCCAGCCTCGGCTATGGCTACACCTTC. Translating gives CASSQDIPSLGYGYTF. The V gene is TRBV3-1, the J gene TRBJ1-2; D call uncertain. The CDR3 loop spans 16 amino acids. V lost 0 bases and J lost 4, with 15 bases in between. Germline CDR1 and CDR2: LGHDT and YNNKEL (reference sequence). Using reference TRBV3-1 and TRBJ1-2 for the parts outside the CDR3, the full variable domain is DTAVSQTPKYLVTQMGNDKSIKCEQNLGHDTMYWYKQDSKKFLKIMFSYNNKELIINETVPNRFSPKSPDKAHLNLHINSLELGDSAVYFCASSQDIPSLGYGYTFGSGTRLTVV.

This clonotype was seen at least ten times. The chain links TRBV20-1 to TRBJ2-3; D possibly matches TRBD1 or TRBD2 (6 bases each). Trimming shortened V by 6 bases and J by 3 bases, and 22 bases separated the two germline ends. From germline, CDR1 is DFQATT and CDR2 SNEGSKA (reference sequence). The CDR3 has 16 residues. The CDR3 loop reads CSALNPGGGGTDTQYF. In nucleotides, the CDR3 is TGCAGTGCGCTAAATCCAGGTGGAGGGGGAACAGATACGCAGTATTTT.

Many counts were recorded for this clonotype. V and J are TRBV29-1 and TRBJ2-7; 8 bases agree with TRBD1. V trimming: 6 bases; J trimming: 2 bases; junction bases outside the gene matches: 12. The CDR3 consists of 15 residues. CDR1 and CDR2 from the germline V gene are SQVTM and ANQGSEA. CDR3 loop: CSVAPGQVTPYEQYF. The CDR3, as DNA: TGCAGCGTCGCCCCGGGACAGGTGACCCCCTACGAGCAGTACTTC.

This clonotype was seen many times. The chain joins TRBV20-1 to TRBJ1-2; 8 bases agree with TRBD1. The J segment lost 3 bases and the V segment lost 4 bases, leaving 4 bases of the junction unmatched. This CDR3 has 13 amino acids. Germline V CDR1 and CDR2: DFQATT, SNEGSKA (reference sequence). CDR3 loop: CSATGGEDYGYTF. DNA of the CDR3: TGCAGTGCTACAGGGGGCGAGGACTATGGCTACACCTTC.

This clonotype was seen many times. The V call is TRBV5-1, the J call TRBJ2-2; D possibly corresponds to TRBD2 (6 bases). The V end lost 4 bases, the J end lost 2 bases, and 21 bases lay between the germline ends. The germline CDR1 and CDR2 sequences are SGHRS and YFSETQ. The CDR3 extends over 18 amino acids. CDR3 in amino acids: CASSPLLMAGSNTGELFF. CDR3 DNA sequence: TGCGCCAGCAGCCCACTCCTGATGGCGGGGTCAAACACCGGGGAGCTGTTTTTT.

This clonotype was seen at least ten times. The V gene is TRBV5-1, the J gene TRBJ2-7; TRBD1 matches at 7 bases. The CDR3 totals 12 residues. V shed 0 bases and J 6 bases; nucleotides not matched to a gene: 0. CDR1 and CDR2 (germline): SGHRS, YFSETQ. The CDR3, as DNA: TGCGCCAGCAGCTTGGGACAGGGCGAGCAGTACTTC. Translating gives CASSLGQGEQYF.

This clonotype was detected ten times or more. CDR3 loop: CASSIRDEQYF. In DNA form, the CDR3 reads TGTGCCAGCAGTATCAGGGACGAGCAGTACTTC. The rearrangement joins TRBV6-6 to TRBJ2-7, with a weak D call TRBD1 (5 bases). V lost 5 bases and J 5 bases, leaving 7 bases between the germline ends. This CDR3 comprises 11 residues. Germline V gene sequence: CDR1 MNHNY, CDR2 SVGAGI (reference sequence).

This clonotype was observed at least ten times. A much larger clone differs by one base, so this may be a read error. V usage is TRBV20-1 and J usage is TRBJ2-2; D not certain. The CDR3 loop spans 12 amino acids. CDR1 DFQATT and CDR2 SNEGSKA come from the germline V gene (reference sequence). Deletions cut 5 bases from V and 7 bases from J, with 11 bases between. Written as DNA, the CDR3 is TGCAGTGCTCTCGACGGTGTCGGGGAGCTGTTTTTT. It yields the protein CSALDGVGELFF.

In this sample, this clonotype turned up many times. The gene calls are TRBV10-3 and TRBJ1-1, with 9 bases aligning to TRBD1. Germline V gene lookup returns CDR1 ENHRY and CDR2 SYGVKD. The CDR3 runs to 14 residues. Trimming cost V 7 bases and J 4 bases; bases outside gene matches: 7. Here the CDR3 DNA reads TGTGCCATCACGGAACAGGGGGCTAGCACTGAAGCTTTCTTT. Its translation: CAITEQGASTEAFF.

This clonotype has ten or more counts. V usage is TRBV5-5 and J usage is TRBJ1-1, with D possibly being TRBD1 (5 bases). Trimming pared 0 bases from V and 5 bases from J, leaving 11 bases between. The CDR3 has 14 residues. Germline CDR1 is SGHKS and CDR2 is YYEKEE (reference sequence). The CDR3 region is CASSLGAGGTEAFF. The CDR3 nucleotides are TGTGCCAGCAGCTTGGGGGCCGGGGGAACTGAAGCTTTCTTT.

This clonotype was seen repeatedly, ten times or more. The CDR3 sequence: CASTLTGYTGELFF. The CDR3 region has the DNA TGTGCCAGCACCCTAACCGGTTACACCGGGGAGCTGTTTTTT. The genes are TRBV7-9 and TRBJ2-2; D remains ambiguous. This CDR3 has 14 amino acids. Germline V gives CDR1 SEHNR, CDR2 FQNEAQ (reference sequence). The V end lost 7 bases, the J end lost 3 bases, and 12 bases lay between the germline ends.

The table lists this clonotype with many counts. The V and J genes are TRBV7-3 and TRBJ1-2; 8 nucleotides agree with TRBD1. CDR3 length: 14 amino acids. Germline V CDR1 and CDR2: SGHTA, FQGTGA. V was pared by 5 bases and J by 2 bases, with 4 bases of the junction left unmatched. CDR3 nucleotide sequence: TGTGCCAGCAGCACGTGGGACAGGAACTATGGCTACACCTTC. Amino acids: CASSTWDRNYGYTF. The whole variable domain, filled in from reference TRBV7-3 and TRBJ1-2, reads GAGVSQTPSNKVTEKGKYVELRCDPISGHTALYWYRQSLGQGPEFLIYFQGTGAADDSGLPNDRFFAVRPEGSVSTLKIQRTERGDSAVYLCASSTWDRNYGYTFGSGTRLTVV.

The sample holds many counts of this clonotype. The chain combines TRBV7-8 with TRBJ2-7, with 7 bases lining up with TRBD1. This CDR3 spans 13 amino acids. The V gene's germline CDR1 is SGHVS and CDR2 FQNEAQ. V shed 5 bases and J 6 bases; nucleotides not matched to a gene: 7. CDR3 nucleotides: TGTGCCAGCAGCCCCGGGGACAGCCGCGAGCAGTACTTC. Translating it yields CASSPGDSREQYF.

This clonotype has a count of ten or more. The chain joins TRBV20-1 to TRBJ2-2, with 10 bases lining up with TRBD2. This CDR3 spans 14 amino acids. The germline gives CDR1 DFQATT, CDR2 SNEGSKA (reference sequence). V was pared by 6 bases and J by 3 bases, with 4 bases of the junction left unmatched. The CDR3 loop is CSALAGVDTGELFF. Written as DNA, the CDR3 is TGCAGTGCCCTAGCGGGGGTAGACACCGGGGAGCTGTTTTTT.

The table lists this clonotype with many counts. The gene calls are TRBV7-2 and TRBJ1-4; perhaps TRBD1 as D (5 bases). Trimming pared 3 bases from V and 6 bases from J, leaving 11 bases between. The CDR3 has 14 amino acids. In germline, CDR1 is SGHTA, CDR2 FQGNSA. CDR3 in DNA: TGTGCCAGCAGCTTTTCGGGGCTCTATGAAAAACTGTTTTTT. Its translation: CASSFSGLYEKLFF.

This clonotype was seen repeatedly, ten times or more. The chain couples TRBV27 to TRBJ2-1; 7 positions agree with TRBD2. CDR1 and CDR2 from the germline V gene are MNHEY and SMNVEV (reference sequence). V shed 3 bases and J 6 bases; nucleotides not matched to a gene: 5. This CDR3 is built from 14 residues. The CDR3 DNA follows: TGTGCCAGCAGTTTGGGGGGGAAGGGCAATGAGCAGTTCTTC. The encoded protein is CASSLGGKGNEQFF.

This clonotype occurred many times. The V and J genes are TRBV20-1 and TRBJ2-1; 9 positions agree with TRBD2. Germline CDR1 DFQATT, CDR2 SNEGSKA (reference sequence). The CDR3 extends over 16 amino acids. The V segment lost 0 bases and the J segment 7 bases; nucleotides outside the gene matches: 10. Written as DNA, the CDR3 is TGCAGTGCTAGAGATAGGTTGCGGGGGGGTTTGAATGAGCAGTTCTTC. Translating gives CSARDRLRGGLNEQFF.

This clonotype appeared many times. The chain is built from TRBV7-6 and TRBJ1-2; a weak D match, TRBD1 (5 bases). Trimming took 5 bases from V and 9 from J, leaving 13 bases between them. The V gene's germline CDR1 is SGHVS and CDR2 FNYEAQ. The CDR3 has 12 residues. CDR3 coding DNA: TGTGCCAGCAGCATCGGGGACGCCAGCTACACCTTC. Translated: CASSIGDASYTF.

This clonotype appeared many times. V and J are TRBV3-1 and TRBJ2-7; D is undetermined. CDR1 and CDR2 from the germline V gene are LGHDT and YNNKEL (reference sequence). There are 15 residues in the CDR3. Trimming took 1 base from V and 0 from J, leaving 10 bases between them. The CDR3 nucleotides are TGTGCCAGCAGCCAAGTCCTGACCAGCTCCTACGAGCAGTACTTC. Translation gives CASSQVLTSSYEQYF.

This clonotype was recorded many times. CDR3 DNA sequence: TGTGCCAGCAGCAGTACTAGTACCCGCACAGATACGCAGTATTTT. Amino acid sequence: CASSSTSTRTDTQYF. V is TRBV11-1 and J is TRBJ2-3; perhaps TRBD2 as D (5 bases). This CDR3 region has 15 residues. V was cut by 5 bases and J by 1 base, with 13 bases left in between. CDR1 SGHAT and CDR2 FQDESV come from the germline V gene (reference sequence).

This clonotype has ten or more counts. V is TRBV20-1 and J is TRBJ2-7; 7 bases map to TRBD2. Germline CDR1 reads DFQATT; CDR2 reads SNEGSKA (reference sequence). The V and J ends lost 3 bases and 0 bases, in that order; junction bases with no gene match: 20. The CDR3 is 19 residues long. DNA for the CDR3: TGCAGTGCTAGTAACGGGCGGTGGCGGCGGGGGAACAGCTCCTACGAGCAGTACTTC. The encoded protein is CSASNGRWRRGNSSYEQYF.

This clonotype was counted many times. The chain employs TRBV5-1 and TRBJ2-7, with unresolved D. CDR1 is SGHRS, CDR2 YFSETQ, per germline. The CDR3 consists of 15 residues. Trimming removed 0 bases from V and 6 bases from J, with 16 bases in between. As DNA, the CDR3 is TGCGCCAGCAGCTTGGGACGGTATTACGAGTCCGAGCAGTACTTC. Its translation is CASSLGRYYESEQYF.

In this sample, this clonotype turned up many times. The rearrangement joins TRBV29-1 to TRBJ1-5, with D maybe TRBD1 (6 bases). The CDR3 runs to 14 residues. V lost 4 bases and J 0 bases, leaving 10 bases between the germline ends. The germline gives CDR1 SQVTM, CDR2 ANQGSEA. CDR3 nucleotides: TGCAGCGTTGCTGGGGGGGCTAGCAATCAGCCCCAGCATTTT. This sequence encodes CSVAGGASNQPQHF.

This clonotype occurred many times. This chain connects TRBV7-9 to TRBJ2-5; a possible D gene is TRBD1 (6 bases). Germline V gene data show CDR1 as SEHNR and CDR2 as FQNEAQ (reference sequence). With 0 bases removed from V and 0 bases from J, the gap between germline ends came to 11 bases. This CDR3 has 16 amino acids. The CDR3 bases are TGTGCCAGCAGCTTAGCGCAGCGGACAGACCAAGAGACCCAGTACTTC. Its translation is CASSLAQRTDQETQYF.

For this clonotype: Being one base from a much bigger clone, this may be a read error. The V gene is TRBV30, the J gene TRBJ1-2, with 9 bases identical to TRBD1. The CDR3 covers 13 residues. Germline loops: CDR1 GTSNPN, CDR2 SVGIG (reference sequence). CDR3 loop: CARSATGGSGYTF. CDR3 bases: TGTGCCCGGAGTGCGACAGGGGGAAGTGGCTACACCTTC.

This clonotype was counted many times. The CDR3 is CSALPSNGVTDTQYF. CDR3 nucleotide sequence: TGCAGTGCTCTCCCCTCTAACGGGGTCACAGATACGCAGTATTTT. The chain is built from TRBV20-1 and TRBJ2-3, with D perhaps matching TRBD2 (5 bases). Trimming left V 5 bases short and J 2 bases short, with 17 bases between. CDR1 and CDR2 from the germline V gene are DFQATT and SNEGSKA (reference sequence). This CDR3 contains 15 residues.